The text below deals with one T cell receptor beta chain. Its matching antigen is unknown. This sample was taken from a study of T cells expressing NK-cell markers. Study-level information: Most of the eight sequenced donors were HCMV-seropositive; one was seronegative.

What made the TCR beta cDNA was 5'RACE template switching with UMIs. TCRdb reprocessed the 5' RACE reads, with one entry per CDR3 protein and no DNA. Here the sample table reports roughly 20,000 distinct CDR3 sequences. Study results and caveats: About 1.0-8% of CD8+ T cells in about six donors belonged to dominant NKG2C+ clonotypes.

The sequenced sample consisted of blood T cells: a sorted CD56 or NKG2C T cell subset, CD4+ or CD8+ T cells, or bulk PBMC T cells (not recorded which). This TCR came from a man aged 18-70 years in good health.

The CDR3 sequence is CASSLALGEEQFF. The chain links TRBV7-9 to TRBJ2-1; there is no DNA to check the TCRdb D call of TRBD2. This CDR3 contains 13 residues. Germline assignment: CDR1 SEHNR and CDR2 FQNEAQ (reference sequence).